The source of this T cell receptor beta chain is a study of T cell responses to AZD1222 COVID-19 vaccine (dated by TCRdb to the early 2020s). Turning to the overall study: AZD1222 recipients whose second dose came at about 4 weeks and those whose second dose came at about 12 weeks were combined into one group, since spike-specific TCR depth and breadth did not differ between the two schedules. A total of 233 trial participants underwent TCR sequencing, of whom about 210 received two doses of AZD1222 and 26 received two doses of the MenACWY control vaccine. Trial participants were enrolled by age into subgroups of 18-55, 56-69 and 70-plus years, and roughly 150, 30 and 60 TCR-sequenced participants, respectively, were included in these subgroups.

The table lists this clone with a count of one. The clone's antigen remains unknown. No much larger clonotype is one base removed from it; base qualities were not supplied. The CDR3 regions of human TCRbeta chains were analyzed by immunosequencing. The authors' pipeline ran thus. Repertoire TCRs were checked for matches against a reference library of SARS-CoV-2-specific TCRs that had been generated using the MIRA antigen-specificity platform. Breadth was defined as the fraction of unique TCRs that were SARS-CoV-2-associated. Depth was defined as the fraction of total T cells that were SARS-CoV-2-associated. Using the MIRA data, each spike-specific TCR was assigned both to the spike region to which the TCR was reactive and to a CD4 or CD8 class. Log10-transformed breadth and depth values were compared by one-way ANOVA with Sidak's multiple comparisons tests. TCRdb limited this immuneACCESS table to in-frame rearrangements with V and J called. A share of clones is missing; checked studies link under half to unresolved V genes, and the rest is unexplained. V, J and clone size are taken as reported in that table, and D and trimming were inferred from the DNA itself. Counted in this sample were about 120,000 clones; 85% to 95% of them appeared once. The leading ten clones occupy 2.5% to 3% of the sample.

General study outcomes and caveats: No day 14 peak-response samples were available, so repertoires were characterized only after the peak T cell response. Epitopes outside the regions mutated in the B.1.351 and B.1.1.7 variants were reportedly recognized by nearly half of the unique spike-specific TCRs. After two AZD1222 doses, both the breadth and the depth of spike-specific TCRs were significantly higher than at day 0 and than in MenACWY recipients. Vaccine-associated CD4 TCRs spanned the whole spike protein, with dominant responses in regions 160-218 and 743-854. Conclusions about previously exposed vaccinees are limited because only a handful of AZD1222 recipients were SARS-CoV-2 seropositive at baseline. Most participants were white British and females outnumbered males, and the authors suggested that clonal diversity may have been underestimated. In the small 56-69-year group, the increase in depth fell short of significance, most likely because of low power.

According to the germline V gene, CDR1 reads MDHEN and CDR2 reads SYDVKM. Measured from the cysteine to the phenylalanine, the CDR3 is 15 residues long. The CDR3 DNA has 45 bases and is translated from base 1. V sheds 5 bases and J sheds 9 bases, leaving 17 bases between their ends. The sample's time point label, decoded: baseline before first vaccination. Vaccinee samples came from UK trials COV001 and COV002, including a single-blind randomized controlled phase 2/3 trial of AZD1222 (ChAdOx1 nCoV-19) in healthy adults. For TCRbeta chain sequencing, PBMC samples from trial participants were taken at day 0 and at day 28 after the second dose.

The sequencing here drew on peripheral blood, taken on day 0 of AZD1222 vaccination. The rearranged chain carries TRBV28 and TRBJ1-6; tentative D gene TRBD1, with 5 bases matching. The source of this sequence is an adult in good health. In nucleotides, the sequence is TGTGCCAGCAGTCCGTGGGGGAGGGGAGGTTCACCCCTCCACTTT. Its coded protein is CASSPWGRGGSPLHF.